This TCR beta chain was recovered during a study of molecular identifiers for immune sequencing clone quantification. Many counts were recorded for this clonotype. No antigen is known for it. Naive CD8 T cell sorting was performed on the CD8+CD4-CCR7+CD45RA+ phenotype. TCRdb reanalysed the PCR reads using MiXCR and keeps one entry per CDR3 protein. This sample has about 500,000 distinct CDR3 sequences, with less than 30% found just once. Study-level results: More than 97% of effector molecules, versus under 1% of naive-cell molecules, belonged to clones above 20 RNA copies.

V lost 3 bases and J 9 bases, leaving 6 bases between the germline ends. CDR3 length: 11 residues. The source of this sequence is a human donor in good health. Some libraries in this study had Jurkat cell RNA spiked in. The material sequenced was naive CD8+ T cells from blood, with Jurkat cell RNA spiked in. The subset is: FACS-sorted CD8+CD4-CCR7+CD45RA+ naive T cells. The chain links TRBV12-3 or TRBV12-4 to TRBJ1-5; no reliable D call. CDR3 sequence (DNA): TGTGCCAGCAGTTTCTCGGGGCCCCAGCATTTT. The encoded protein is CASSFSGPQHF.